The 12 T cell receptor beta chains below come from one sample, sequenced in a study of blood T cell repertoires in COVID-19. Repertoires were generated with immunoSEQ multiplex PCR, while TCRdb's copy carries only in-frame clones and drops some. The sample has 250,000 to 400,000 clones, roughly 90% seen once. The sample was peripheral blood. The source of these receptors is a woman aged 25 to 45 with COVID-19, enrolled during active disease.

This clone appeared a few times. V usage is TRBV27 and J usage is TRBJ1-1; 9 bases match TRBD1. Germline trimming cut 6 bases from V and 14 bases from J; bases unmatched to any gene: 13. Germline lookup yields CDR1 MNHEY and CDR2 SMNVEV (reference sequence). This CDR3 spans 13 amino acids. DNA of the CDR3: TGTGCCAGCAGCCACCGGGACAGGGTAGTGGTCTTCTTT. This gives the protein CASSHRDRVVVFF.

The J gene is TRBJ2-2, the V gene TRBV9; 11 bases agree with TRBD2. CDR1 and CDR2 from the germline V gene are SGDLS and YYNGEE. J was trimmed by 3 bases and V by 2 bases; bases with no gene match: 9. The length of the CDR3 is 18 residues. CDR3 sequence (DNA): TGTGCCAGCAGCGTGGGGGGTAGCGGGAGGGCCTACACCGGGGAGCTGTTTTTT. It translates to CASSVGGSGRAYTGELFF.

The J gene is TRBJ2-5, the V gene TRBV27; TRBD1 aligns across 8 bases. The CDR3 extends over 13 amino acids. J was trimmed by 4 bases and V by 6 bases; bases with no gene match: 4. The germline gives CDR1 MNHEY, CDR2 SMNVEV (reference sequence). The CDR3 is CASRSTGGETQYF. In nucleotides, the CDR3 is TGTGCCAGCAGGTCTACAGGGGGAGAGACCCAGTACTTC.

The chain employs TRBV2 and TRBJ1-1, with a possible D match to TRBD1 (5 bases). This CDR3 spans 15 amino acids. The ends were cut back, 10 bases at V and 4 bases at J, with 22 bases in the middle. Per the germline V gene, CDR1 is SNHLY and CDR2 is FYNNEI. CDR3 sequence: CATQIGKQVLTEAFF. CDR3 coding DNA: TGTGCCACCCAAATAGGGAAACAGGTTCTCACTGAAGCTTTCTTT.

The chain recombines TRBV4-1 with TRBJ2-3, with 7 positions matching TRBD2. The CDR3 sequence is 17 residues long. The germline CDR1 and CDR2 sequences are MGHRA and YSYEKL. V shed 1 base, J shed 0 bases, and the junction held 7 bases outside the gene matches. CDR3 sequence reads: CASSQGIKRGSTDTQYF. The CDR3 nucleotides read TGCGCCAGCAGCCAAGGTATCAAGCGGGGAAGCACAGATACGCAGTATTTT.

The rearrangement links TRBV30 to TRBJ2-7, with 11 bases identical to TRBD2. V trimming: 0 bases; J trimming: 3 bases; junction bases outside the gene matches: 7. This CDR3 has 16 residues. Germline V lookup: CDR1 GTSNPN, CDR2 SVGIG (reference sequence). The CDR3 reads CAWSVGGTSGFYEQYF. The CDR3 nucleotides are TGTGCCTGGAGTGTGGGGGGGACTAGCGGATTCTACGAGCAGTACTTC.

The chain carries TRBV3-1 (or the pseudogene TRBV3-2) and TRBJ1-5; D is uncertain. Germline V gene lookup returns CDR1 LGHDT and CDR2 YNNKEL (reference sequence). Trimming removed 2 bases from V and 5 bases from J, with 7 bases in between. The CDR3 contains 13 residues. The CDR3 nucleotides read TGTGCCAGCAGCCAAATGGTAGATCAGCCCCAGCATTTT. Encoded protein: CASSQMVDQPQHF.

The chain carries TRBV6-6 and TRBJ2-7; TRBD1 matches 7 bases. The length of the CDR3 is 11 residues. Losses at the gene ends were 6 bases for V and 6 bases for J; bases not matched to a gene: 2. Germline V gene data show CDR1 as MNHNY and CDR2 as SVGAGI (reference sequence). DNA for the CDR3: TGTGCCAGCAGGGCAGGGGGCGAGCAGTACTTC. Protein sequence: CASRAGGEQYF.

The V gene is TRBV6-5, the J gene TRBJ1-5; 7 bases agree with TRBD1. The length of the CDR3 is 14 residues. Trimming cost V 4 bases and J 7 bases; bases outside gene matches: 7. Per the germline V gene, CDR1 is MNHEY and CDR2 is SVGAGI. The CDR3: CASSWGDSVQPQHF. CDR3 DNA: TGTGCCAGCAGTTGGGGGGACAGCGTGCAGCCCCAGCATTTT.

CDR3 bases: TGTGCCAGCACCCCAGGAGGGCTGAACTCTGGAAACACCATATATTTT. Encoded protein: CASTPGGLNSGNTIYF. The rearrangement links TRBV28 to TRBJ1-3; D remains unclear. The CDR3 runs to 16 residues. Per the germline V gene, CDR1 is MDHEN and CDR2 is SYDVKM. V lost 7 bases and J 0 bases, leaving 16 bases between the germline ends.

The rearrangement links TRBV6-4 to TRBJ1-1; the D gene is possibly TRBD1 (5 bases). The CDR3 has 11 residues. Trimming left V 6 bases short and J 11 bases short, with 13 bases between. Germline V gene sequence: CDR1 MRHNA, CDR2 SNTAGT. The DNA of the CDR3 is TGTGCCAGCAGATTTCAGGGTTTGGCTTTCTTT. The encoded protein is CASRFQGLAFF.

The chain combines TRBV9 with TRBJ2-5; D is perhaps TRBD1 (6 bases). CDR3 length: 15 amino acids. Germline CDR1 reads SGDLS; CDR2 reads YYNGEE. Between the trimmed V and J ends, which lost 0 bases and 0 bases, there was a span of 9 bases. The CDR3 DNA reads TGTGCCAGCAGCGTAGTAAAGGGGGACCAAGAGACCCAGTACTTC. It encodes CASSVVKGDQETQYF.